The 8 T cell receptor beta chains presented below share a single source sample, sequenced in a study of blood T cell repertoires in COVID-19. Only in-frame clones appear in the TCRdb table, and some are missing; sequencing was by immunoSEQ multiplex PCR. In the table there are approximately 240,000 clones, just over 90% of which are singletons. Sequenced input: PBMCs or T cells enriched from blood (not recorded which). Receptors were obtained from a woman aged 18-30 years who had recovered from COVID-19.

The rearrangement links TRBV5-1 to TRBJ1-2; 10 positions agree with TRBD1. The CDR3 has 15 residues. The J segment lost 0 bases and the V segment lost 3 bases, leaving 2 bases of the junction unmatched. The V gene's germline CDR1 is SGHRS and CDR2 YFSETQ. In nucleotides, the CDR3 is TGCGCCAGCAGCTCCGGACAGGGGGCTAACTATGGCTACACCTTC. Amino acid sequence: CASSSGQGANYGYTF.

DNA for the CDR3: TGTGCCAGCAGTTTATCGGCGGGCCCGTACAATGAGCAGTTCTTC. It yields the protein CASSLSAGPYNEQFF. The chain links TRBV27 to TRBJ2-1, with D perhaps TRBD2 (5 bases). CDR3 size: 15 residues. The ends were cut back, 0 bases at V and 4 bases at J, with 10 bases in the middle. Looked up from germline, CDR1 is MNHEY and CDR2 is SMNVEV (reference sequence).

The chain recombines TRBV7-9 with TRBJ1-2; D unresolved. Trimming pared 2 bases from V and 8 bases from J, leaving 12 bases between. The CDR3 has 13 amino acids. Germline V lookup: CDR1 SEHNR, CDR2 FQNEAQ (reference sequence). The CDR3 reads CASSLPASVGYTF. DNA for the CDR3: TGTGCCAGCAGCTTACCCGCCTCAGTGGGCTACACCTTC. Using reference TRBV7-9 and TRBJ1-2 for the parts outside the CDR3, the full variable domain is DTGVSQNPRHKITKRGQNVTFRCDPISEHNRLYWYRQTLGQGPEFLTYFQNEAQLEKSRLLSDRFSAERPKGSFSTLEIQRTEQGDSAMYLCASSLPASVGYTFGSGTRLTVV.

This clone was seen more than once but under ten times. Written as DNA, the CDR3 is TGTGCCAGCAGTTACCGCAGGGGCGGGGGATACAATGAGCAGTTCTTC. Protein: CASSYRRGGGYNEQFF. This chain uses TRBV6-2 or TRBV6-3 with TRBJ2-1; D might be TRBD2 (7 bases). The germline CDR1 and CDR2 sequences are MNHEY and SVGEGT. V lost 2 bases to trimming and J lost 4 bases, with 15 bases between them. The CDR3 spans 16 residues.

The genes are TRBV3-1 (or the pseudogene TRBV3-2) and TRBJ2-4, with a weak D call TRBD2 (6 bases). Trimming removed 2 bases at V and 5 bases at J, with 7 bases between. In germline, CDR1 is LGHDT, CDR2 YNNKEL (reference sequence). The CDR3 has 13 amino acids. The CDR3 DNA reads TGTGCCAGCAGCCAATCGGGGGAAAACATTCAGTACTTC. This codes for CASSQSGENIQYF.

Only one count was recorded for this clone. This chain uses TRBV9 with TRBJ2-7; TRBD2 might be the D (6 bases). V was cut by 4 bases and J by 5 bases, with 19 bases left in between. The CDR3 spans 15 residues. Germline V lookup: CDR1 SGDLS, CDR2 YYNGEE. The CDR3 DNA is TGTGCCAGCAGCCCCCGGGCCCGGGAGAACCACGAGCAGTACTTC. Encoded protein: CASSPRARENHEQYF. Full variable domain (rest looked up from reference TRBV9 and TRBJ2-7): DSGVTQTPKHLITATGQRVTLRCSPRSGDLSVYWYQQSLDQGLQFLIQYYNGEERAKGNILERFSAQQFPDLHSELNLSSLELGDSALYFCASSPRARENHEQYFGPGTRLTVT.

The gene calls are TRBV5-1 and TRBJ2-2; D possibly corresponds to TRBD2 (5 bases). This CDR3 comprises 16 residues. Germline CDR1 SGHRS, CDR2 YFSETQ. V was shortened by 0 bases and J by 0 bases, with 9 bases between the two germline ends. The CDR3 region is CASSLEEASNTGELFF. CDR3 bases: TGCGCCAGCAGCTTGGAGGAGGCGTCGAACACCGGGGAGCTGTTTTTT.

The V gene is TRBV12-3 or TRBV12-4, the J gene TRBJ2-1; D not certain. This CDR3 spans 13 amino acids. The V end was cut by 4 bases, the J end by 4 bases, with 8 bases between. The CDR3 here is CASSYTGYNEQFF. CDR3 DNA: TGTGCCAGCAGTTATACCGGGTACAATGAGCAGTTCTTC.